Listed below are T cell receptor beta chains from one sample, sequenced in a study of OX40 agonist ivuxolimab in advanced cancers. Here immunoSEQ multiplex PCR was the method, and the copy in TCRdb shows in-frame clones only, minus some. The table has tens of thousands of clones, approximately 84% seen once. This sample comprised CD4+ or CD8+ T cells sorted from blood, obtained in a trial of the OX40 agonist ivuxolimab. These receptors all stem from an adult with an advanced solid tumor such as melanoma, head and neck, liver or kidney cancer. Both conserved end residues are part of each CDR3. D genes are given only for firm matches. Size is stated for part of the rows, as once, few or many counts, or as a class when the clone is expanded.

CASLLAGGNEQFF	TGTGCCAGCCTCTTAGCGGGAGGCAATGAGCAGTTCTTC	-	TRBD2	TRBJ2-1	TRBV6-6
CAWRVVTNYGYTF	TGTGCCTGGAGGGTCGTGACCAACTATGGCTACACCTTC	-	-	TRBJ1-2	TRBV30
CASSLGSRTSYGYTF	TGCGCCAGCAGCTTGGGATCGAGAACTAGCTATGGCTACACCTTC	few	-	TRBJ1-2	TRBV5-1
CASSYGQGTAKNIQYF	TGTGCCAGCAGTTACGGACAGGGAACGGCAAAAAACATTCAGTACTTC	-	TRBD1	TRBJ2-4	TRBV2
CASSFDRNTEAFF	TGTGCCAGCAGCTTCGACAGGAACACTGAAGCTTTCTTT	medium-sized	-	TRBJ1-1	TRBV11-2
CAISERTSDDEQFF	TGTGCCATCAGTGAAAGGACTAGTGACGATGAGCAGTTCTTC	-	TRBD2	TRBJ2-1	TRBV10-3
CASIGGLSPGELFF	TGTGCCAGCATAGGGGGTTTGAGTCCCGGGGAGCTGTTTTTT	-	-	TRBJ2-2	TRBV6-5
CATSRGLGQGDYGYTF	TGTGCCACTAGCAGAGGATTAGGACAGGGGGACTATGGCTACACCTTC	-	TRBD1	TRBJ1-2	TRBV15
CASSQVSGGPKEQFF	TGTGCCAGCAGCCAAGTATCGGGGGGACCAAAAGAGCAGTTCTTC	once	TRBD2	TRBJ2-1	TRBV14
CASSFVAGAYEQYF	TGTGCCAGCAGTTTTGTAGCGGGAGCCTACGAGCAGTACTTC	-	TRBD2	TRBJ2-7	TRBV27
CASSQDLIADTQYF	TGTGCCAGCAGCCAAGATTTGATCGCAGATACGCAGTATTTT	-	-	TRBJ2-3	TRBV4-2